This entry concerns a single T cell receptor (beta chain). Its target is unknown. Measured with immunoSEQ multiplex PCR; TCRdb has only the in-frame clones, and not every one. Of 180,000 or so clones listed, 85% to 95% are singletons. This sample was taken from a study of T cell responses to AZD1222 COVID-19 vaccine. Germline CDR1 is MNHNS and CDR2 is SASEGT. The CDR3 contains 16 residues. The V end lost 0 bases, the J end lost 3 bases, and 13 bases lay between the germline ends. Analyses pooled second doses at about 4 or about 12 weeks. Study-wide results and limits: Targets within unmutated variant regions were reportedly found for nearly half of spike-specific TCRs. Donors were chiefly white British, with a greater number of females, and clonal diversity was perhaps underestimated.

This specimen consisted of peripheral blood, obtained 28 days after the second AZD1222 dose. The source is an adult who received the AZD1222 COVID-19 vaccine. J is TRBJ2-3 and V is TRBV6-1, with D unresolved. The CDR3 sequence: CASSEAGSSLTDTQYF. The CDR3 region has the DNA TGTGCCAGCAGTGAAGCGGGCAGTAGTTTGACAGATACGCAGTATTTT.